This is a list of T cell receptor beta chains from one sample in a study of T-cell reconstitution after alpha-beta-depleted transplantation in children. TCRdb reprocessed the PCR reads via MiXCR and lists one record per CDR3 protein. This table has a few hundred thousand distinct CDR3 sequences, 20% to 30% appearing once. Here the sequenced sample was PBMCs, mostly from graft donor cells, taken 180 days after TCRalphabeta/CD19-depleted stem cell transplant. Receptors originate from a male patient aged 10-17 years who had a stem cell transplant for acute lymphoblastic leukemia, so the T cells may come from the graft donor. The CDR3 runs from the conserved cysteine through the conserved F or W. Fields, in order: V gene, J gene, D gene, clone size, CDR3 protein, CDR3 DNA. D genes are given only for firm matches. Size tells how often a clone was seen (once, few, many) or the class of an expanded clone, and some rows leave it out.

v_gene: TRBV20-1
j_gene: TRBJ1-2
d_gene: -
abundance: -
CDR3aa: CSALRRARGYTF
CDR3nt: TGCAGTGCCCTGCGCAGGGCTCGGGGCTACACCTTC

v_gene: TRBV5-1
j_gene: TRBJ2-7
d_gene: TRBD2
abundance: few
CDR3aa: CASSLPSGQTSYEQYF
CDR3nt: TGCGCCAGCAGCTTGCCTAGCGGCCAAACATCCTACGAGCAGTACTTC

v_gene: TRBV6-5
j_gene: TRBJ1-1
d_gene: -
abundance: -
CDR3aa: CASSYSATGGGEAFF
CDR3nt: TGTGCCAGCAGTTACTCAGCGACCGGAGGGGGGGAAGCTTTCTTT

v_gene: TRBV5-1
j_gene: TRBJ2-7
d_gene: -
abundance: once
CDR3aa: CASSFHRGAYEQYF
CDR3nt: TGCGCCAGCAGCTTTCATCGGGGCGCCTACGAGCAGTACTTC

v_gene: TRBV19
j_gene: TRBJ2-1
d_gene: TRBD2
abundance: -
CDR3aa: CASSIAGGSYNEQFF
CDR3nt: TGTGCCAGTAGTATAGCGGGAGGGTCCTACAATGAGCAGTTCTTC

v_gene: TRBV12-3/TRBV12-4
j_gene: TRBJ1-2
d_gene: -
abundance: -
CDR3aa: CATARTQGKITF
CDR3nt: TGTGCCACCGCCCGGACCCAGGGGAAGATCACCTTC

v_gene: TRBV7-3
j_gene: TRBJ2-2
d_gene: TRBD2
abundance: few
CDR3aa: CASSLPGRGGTGELFF
CDR3nt: TGTGCCAGCAGCTTACCGGGACGCGGGGGGACCGGGGAGCTGTTTTTT

v_gene: TRBV27
j_gene: TRBJ1-2
d_gene: TRBD1
abundance: few
CDR3aa: CASSLLGQGAEGYTF
CDR3nt: TGTGCCAGCAGTTTATTAGGACAGGGGGCGGAAGGCTACACCTTC

v_gene: TRBV5-1
j_gene: TRBJ1-6
d_gene: -
abundance: few
CDR3aa: CASSYWTENSPLHF
CDR3nt: TGCGCCAGCAGCTACTGGACGGAAAATTCACCCCTCCACTTT

v_gene: TRBV12-3/TRBV12-4
j_gene: TRBJ2-1
d_gene: -
abundance: -
CDR3aa: CASSLRGGSHNEQFF
CDR3nt: TGTGCCAGCAGTTTAAGGGGGGGCTCTCACAATGAGCAGTTCTTC

v_gene: TRBV2
j_gene: TRBJ2-7
d_gene: TRBD1
abundance: once
CDR3aa: CASVLGQGAYEQYF
CDR3nt: TGTGCCAGCGTGTTGGGACAGGGAGCCTACGAGCAGTACTTC

v_gene: TRBV20-1
j_gene: TRBJ2-1
d_gene: TRBD1
abundance: -
CDR3aa: CTLGRHGTGKNEQFF
CDR3nt: TGCACCTTGGGACGACACGGGACAGGGAAGAATGAGCAGTTCTTC

v_gene: TRBV27
j_gene: TRBJ2-5
d_gene: -
abundance: few
CDR3aa: CASSSGLAPRETQYF
CDR3nt: TGTGCCAGCAGTAGTGGTTTGGCGCCCAGGGAGACCCAGTACTTC

v_gene: TRBV24-1
j_gene: TRBJ2-5
d_gene: TRBD1
abundance: few
CDR3aa: CATSDLTGEETQYF
CDR3nt: TGTGCCACCAGTGACCTCACAGGGGAAGAGACCCAGTACTTC

v_gene: TRBV5-1
j_gene: TRBJ2-5
d_gene: -
abundance: many
CDR3aa: CASSLRAGVETQYF
CDR3nt: TGCGCCAGCAGCTTGAGGGCAGGCGTGGAGACCCAGTACTTC

v_gene: TRBV12-5
j_gene: TRBJ2-7
d_gene: TRBD1
abundance: few
CDR3aa: CASGFVGQPPYEQYF
CDR3nt: TGTGCTAGTGGTTTTGTGGGACAGCCACCCTACGAGCAGTACTTC

v_gene: TRBV7-2
j_gene: TRBJ1-1
d_gene: -
abundance: -
CDR3aa: CASSLGGAPEAFF
CDR3nt: TGTGCCAGCAGCTTAGGCGGGGCCCCTGAAGCTTTCTTT

v_gene: TRBV12-3/TRBV12-4
j_gene: TRBJ2-1
d_gene: TRBD1
abundance: -
CDR3aa: CASSSPTGRNEQFF
CDR3nt: TGTGCCAGCAGTTCTCCGACAGGGCGGAATGAGCAGTTCTTC

v_gene: TRBV5-1
j_gene: TRBJ1-1
d_gene: -
abundance: -
CDR3aa: CASSLVTLGTEAFF
CDR3nt: TGCGCCAGCAGCTTGGTGACCCTGGGGACTGAAGCTTTCTTT

v_gene: TRBV15
j_gene: TRBJ1-1
d_gene: TRBD1
abundance: few
CDR3aa: CATSRGDREITEAFF
CDR3nt: TGTGCCACCAGCAGAGGGGACAGGGAGATCACTGAAGCTTTCTTT

v_gene: TRBV15
j_gene: TRBJ1-1
d_gene: TRBD1
abundance: -
CDR3aa: CATSTGQGGTEAFF
CDR3nt: TGTGCCACCAGCACTGGGCAGGGGGGAACGGAAGCTTTCTTT

v_gene: TRBV5-6
j_gene: TRBJ2-7
d_gene: -
abundance: -
CDR3aa: CASGQTRNIYEQYF
CDR3nt: TGTGCCAGCGGCCAGACTAGAAATATTTACGAGCAGTACTTC

v_gene: TRBV12-3/TRBV12-4
j_gene: TRBJ2-5
d_gene: TRBD1
abundance: -
CDR3aa: CASRPDRGPRETQYF
CDR3nt: TGTGCCAGCAGGCCGGACAGGGGCCCCCGGGAGACCCAGTACTTC

v_gene: TRBV7-9
j_gene: TRBJ2-1
d_gene: -
abundance: few
CDR3aa: CASSFRGSYNEQFF
CDR3nt: TGTGCCAGCAGCTTCCGGGGGTCCTACAATGAGCAGTTCTTC

v_gene: TRBV4-1
j_gene: TRBJ2-7
d_gene: -
abundance: -
CDR3aa: CASSPKQGASHEQYF
CDR3nt: TGCGCCAGCAGCCCCAAGCAAGGGGCGTCCCACGAGCAGTACTTC

v_gene: TRBV6-1
j_gene: TRBJ2-1
d_gene: TRBD2
abundance: -
CDR3aa: CASSEARTSGNEQFF
CDR3nt: TGTGCCAGCAGTGAAGCCCGGACTAGCGGGAATGAGCAGTTCTTC

v_gene: TRBV20-1
j_gene: TRBJ2-3
d_gene: TRBD2
abundance: few
CDR3aa: CSAGLAGVTQYF
CDR3nt: TGCAGTGCCGGACTAGCGGGAGTAACGCAGTATTTT

v_gene: TRBV5-1
j_gene: TRBJ2-4
d_gene: -
abundance: -
CDR3aa: CASSLELGTNIQYF
CDR3nt: TGCGCCAGCAGCTTGGAGTTAGGGACAAACATTCAGTACTTC

v_gene: TRBV10-2
j_gene: TRBJ2-7
d_gene: -
abundance: -
CDR3aa: CASSDRGPSYEQYF
CDR3nt: TGCGCCAGCAGTGACAGGGGACCCTCCTACGAGCAGTACTTC

v_gene: TRBV7-9
j_gene: TRBJ2-1
d_gene: -
abundance: few
CDR3aa: CASSILGLYNEQFF
CDR3nt: TGTGCCAGCAGCATTTTGGGACTTTACAATGAGCAGTTCTTC

v_gene: TRBV2
j_gene: TRBJ2-3
d_gene: TRBD2
abundance: -
CDR3aa: CASSGSSGSGTQYF
CDR3nt: TGTGCCAGCAGTGGGTCTAGCGGGAGTGGTACGCAGTATTTT

v_gene: TRBV7-6
j_gene: TRBJ2-5
d_gene: -
abundance: -
CDR3aa: CASSLYEETQYF
CDR3nt: TGTGCCAGCAGCTTATACGAAGAGACCCAGTACTTC

v_gene: TRBV18
j_gene: TRBJ2-7
d_gene: -
abundance: -
CDR3aa: CASSPADRSYEQYF
CDR3nt: TGTGCCAGCTCACCAGCCGACAGGTCCTACGAGCAGTACTTC

v_gene: TRBV9
j_gene: TRBJ2-5
d_gene: -
abundance: few
CDR3aa: CASSVGQFNWYQETQYF
CDR3nt: TGTGCCAGCAGCGTAGGACAGTTTAATTGGTACCAAGAGACCCAGTACTTC

v_gene: TRBV28
j_gene: TRBJ1-1
d_gene: TRBD1
abundance: -
CDR3aa: CASRYTGGYTEAFF
CDR3nt: TGTGCCAGCAGATACACAGGGGGTTACACTGAAGCTTTCTTT

v_gene: TRBV20-1
j_gene: TRBJ2-2
d_gene: -
abundance: -
CDR3aa: CSARFLRSVNTGELFF
CDR3nt: TGCAGTGCTAGATTCTTGCGTAGCGTAAACACCGGGGAGCTGTTTTTT

v_gene: TRBV14
j_gene: TRBJ1-1
d_gene: TRBD1
abundance: -
CDR3aa: CASSTLPRGPEAFF
CDR3nt: TGTGCCAGCAGCACACTCCCCAGGGGGCCTGAAGCTTTCTTT

v_gene: TRBV20-1
j_gene: TRBJ2-7
d_gene: TRBD2
abundance: -
CDR3aa: CRAALAGTYEQYF
CDR3nt: TGCAGGGCCGCACTAGCGGGCACCTACGAGCAGTACTTC

v_gene: TRBV19
j_gene: TRBJ2-1
d_gene: TRBD2
abundance: -
CDR3aa: CASRTGGSYNEQFF
CDR3nt: TGTGCCAGTAGGACGGGAGGCTCCTACAATGAGCAGTTCTTC

v_gene: TRBV12-3/TRBV12-4
j_gene: TRBJ2-7
d_gene: TRBD2
abundance: -
CDR3aa: CASSFHGLAATYEQYF
CDR3nt: TGTGCCAGCAGTTTTCACGGACTAGCGGCGACCTACGAGCAGTACTTC

v_gene: TRBV5-1
j_gene: TRBJ2-1
d_gene: -
abundance: many
CDR3aa: CASSLGQSYNEQFF
CDR3nt: TGCGCCAGCAGCTTGGGACAGTCCTACAATGAGCAGTTCTTC

v_gene: TRBV20-1
j_gene: TRBJ1-1
d_gene: TRBD1
abundance: many
CDR3aa: CSAYLDRGPEAFF
CDR3nt: TGCAGTGCTTACCTGGACAGGGGACCTGAAGCTTTCTTT

v_gene: TRBV20-1
j_gene: TRBJ2-1
d_gene: TRBD2
abundance: -
CDR3aa: CSARWLAGPYNEQFF
CDR3nt: TGCAGTGCTAGGTGGCTAGCGGGACCCTACAATGAGCAGTTCTTC

v_gene: TRBV7-9
j_gene: TRBJ1-3
d_gene: -
abundance: -
CDR3aa: CASSLAGLNTIYF
CDR3nt: TGTGCCAGCAGCTTAGCGGGTTTAAACACCATATATTTT

v_gene: TRBV25-1
j_gene: TRBJ2-7
d_gene: TRBD2
abundance: -
CDR3aa: CEVAGEGDSYEQYF
CDR3nt: TGTGAGGTAGCGGGAGAAGGGGACTCCTACGAGCAGTACTTC

v_gene: TRBV18
j_gene: TRBJ2-3
d_gene: -
abundance: -
CDR3aa: CASSPLALKADTQYF
CDR3nt: TGTGCCAGCTCACCACTGGCACTTAAGGCAGATACGCAGTATTTT

v_gene: TRBV7-3
j_gene: TRBJ2-2
d_gene: -
abundance: few
CDR3aa: CASSLTATGELFF
CDR3nt: TGTGCCAGCAGCTTAACGGCCACCGGGGAGCTGTTTTTT

v_gene: TRBV20-1
j_gene: TRBJ2-7
d_gene: TRBD1
abundance: -
CDR3aa: CSATRDRGFYEQYF
CDR3nt: TGCAGTGCAACCCGGGACAGGGGGTTCTACGAGCAGTACTTC

v_gene: TRBV18
j_gene: TRBJ2-7
d_gene: TRBD2
abundance: few
CDR3aa: CASSPLGSGTVYREQYF
CDR3nt: TGTGCCAGCTCACCCCTGGGTAGCGGGACCGTCTATCGCGAGCAGTACTTC

v_gene: TRBV15
j_gene: TRBJ2-7
d_gene: -
abundance: few
CDR3aa: CATSRTRGGSYEQYF
CDR3nt: TGTGCCACCAGCAGAACCCGGGGCGGTTCCTACGAGCAGTACTTC

v_gene: TRBV18
j_gene: TRBJ2-7
d_gene: -
abundance: few
CDR3aa: CASSPQGTPGYEQYF
CDR3nt: TGTGCCAGCTCACCACAAGGGACCCCGGGATACGAGCAGTACTTC

v_gene: TRBV12-3/TRBV12-4
j_gene: TRBJ1-2
d_gene: -
abundance: once
CDR3aa: CAFCFSRGRIRANYGYTF
CDR3nt: TGTGCCTTCTGTTTCTCCCGGGGCAGGATTCGAGCTAACTATGGCTACACCTTC

v_gene: TRBV6-4
j_gene: TRBJ2-7
d_gene: -
abundance: -
CDR3aa: CASSYISGSYEQYF
CDR3nt: TGTGCCAGCAGTTATATTAGCGGTTCCTACGAGCAGTACTTC

v_gene: TRBV11-2
j_gene: TRBJ2-3
d_gene: TRBD1
abundance: few
CDR3aa: CASRTWTGRDTQYF
CDR3nt: TGTGCCAGCAGGACTTGGACAGGGAGGGATACGCAGTATTTT

v_gene: TRBV5-1
j_gene: TRBJ2-7
d_gene: -
abundance: -
CDR3aa: CASKGGYEQYF
CDR3nt: TGCGCCAGCAAAGGCGGCTACGAGCAGTACTTC

v_gene: TRBV25-1
j_gene: TRBJ2-3
d_gene: -
abundance: -
CDR3aa: CASSGRFYTDTQYF
CDR3nt: TGTGCCAGCTCAGGGAGGTTTTACACAGATACGCAGTATTTT

v_gene: TRBV7-2
j_gene: TRBJ2-4
d_gene: -
abundance: few
CDR3aa: CASSLGEPFRGYIQYF
CDR3nt: TGTGCCAGCAGCTTAGGTGAACCCTTCCGGGGGTACATTCAGTACTTC